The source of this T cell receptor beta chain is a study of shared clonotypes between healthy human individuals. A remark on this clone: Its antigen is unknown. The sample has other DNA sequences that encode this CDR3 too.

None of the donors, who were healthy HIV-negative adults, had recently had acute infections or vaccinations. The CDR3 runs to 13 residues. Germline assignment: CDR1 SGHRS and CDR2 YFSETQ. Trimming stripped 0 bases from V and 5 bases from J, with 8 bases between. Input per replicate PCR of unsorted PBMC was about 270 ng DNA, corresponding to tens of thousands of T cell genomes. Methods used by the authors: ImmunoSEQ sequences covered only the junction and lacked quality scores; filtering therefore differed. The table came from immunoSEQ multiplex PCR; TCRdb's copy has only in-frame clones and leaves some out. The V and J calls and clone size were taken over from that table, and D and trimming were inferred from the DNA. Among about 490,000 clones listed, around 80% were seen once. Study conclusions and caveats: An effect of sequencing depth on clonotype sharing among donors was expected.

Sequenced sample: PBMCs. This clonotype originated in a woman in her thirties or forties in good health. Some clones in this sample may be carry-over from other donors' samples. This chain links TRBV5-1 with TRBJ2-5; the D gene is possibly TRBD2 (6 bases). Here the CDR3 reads CASSLGGRETQYF. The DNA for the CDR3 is TGCGCCAGCAGCTTGGGTGGGAGGGAGACCCAGTACTTC.